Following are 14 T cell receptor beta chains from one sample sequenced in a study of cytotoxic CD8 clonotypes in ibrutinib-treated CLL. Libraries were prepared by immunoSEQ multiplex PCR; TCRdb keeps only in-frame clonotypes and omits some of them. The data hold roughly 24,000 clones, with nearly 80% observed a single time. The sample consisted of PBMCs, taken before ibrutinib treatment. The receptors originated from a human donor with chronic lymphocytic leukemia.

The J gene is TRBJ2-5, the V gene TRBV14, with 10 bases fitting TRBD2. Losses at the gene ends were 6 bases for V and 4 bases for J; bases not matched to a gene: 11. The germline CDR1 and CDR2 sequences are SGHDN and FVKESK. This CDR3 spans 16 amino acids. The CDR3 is CASSHQGLAGVETQYF. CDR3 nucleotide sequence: TGTGCCAGCAGTCACCAAGGGCTAGCGGGAGTAGAGACCCAGTACTTC. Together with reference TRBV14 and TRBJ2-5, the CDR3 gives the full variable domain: EAGVTQFPSHSVIEKGQTVTLRCDPISGHDNLYWYRRVMGKEIKFLLHFVKESKQDESGMPNNRFLAERTGGTYSTLKVQPAELEDSGVYFCASSHQGLAGVETQYFGPGTRLLVL.

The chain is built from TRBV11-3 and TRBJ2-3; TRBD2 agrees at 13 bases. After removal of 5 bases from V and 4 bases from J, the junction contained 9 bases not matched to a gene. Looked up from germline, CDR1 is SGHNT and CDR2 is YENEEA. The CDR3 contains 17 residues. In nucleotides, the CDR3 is TGTGCCAGCAGCCCCAGGACTAGCGGGAGAGCGGCAGATACGCAGTATTTT. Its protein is CASSPRTSGRAADTQYF.

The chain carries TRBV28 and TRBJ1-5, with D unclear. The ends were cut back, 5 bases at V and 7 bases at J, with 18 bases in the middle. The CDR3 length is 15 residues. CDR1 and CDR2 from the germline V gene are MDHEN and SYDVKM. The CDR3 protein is CASSVPGSPGQPQHF. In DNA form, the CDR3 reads TGTGCCAGCAGTGTCCCGGGGTCCCCCGGGCAGCCCCAGCATTTT.

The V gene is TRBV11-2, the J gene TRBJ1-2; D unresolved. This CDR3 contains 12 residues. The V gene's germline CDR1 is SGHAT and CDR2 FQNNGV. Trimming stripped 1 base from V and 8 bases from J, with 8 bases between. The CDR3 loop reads CASSLGRGGYTF. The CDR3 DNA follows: TGTGCCAGCAGCTTAGGGCGGGGAGGCTACACCTTC.

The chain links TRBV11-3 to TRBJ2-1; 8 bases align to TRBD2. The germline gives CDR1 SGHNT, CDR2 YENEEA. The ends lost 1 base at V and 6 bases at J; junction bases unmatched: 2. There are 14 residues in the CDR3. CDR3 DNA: TGTGCCAGCAGCTTAGGGGGACTAGTCAATGAGCAGTTCTTC. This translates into CASSLGGLVNEQFF.

CDR3 residues: CASSRGNSGLGGEQYF. CDR3 DNA: TGCGCCAGCAGCCGCGGCAATAGCGGGCTAGGCGGCGAGCAGTACTTC. V gene TRBV4-1 combines with J gene TRBJ2-7; 7 bases are a match to TRBD2. The CDR3 runs 16 residues. The germline CDR1 and CDR2 sequences are MGHRA and YSYEKL. V gave up 4 bases and J gave up 6 bases; unmatched junction bases: 15.

In DNA, the CDR3 is TGTGCCAGTAGTTCCCTTAAGACTAGCGGGTCGAACACCGGGGAGCTGTTTTTT. Its translation: CASSSLKTSGSNTGELFF. The chain is built from TRBV19 and TRBJ2-2, with TRBD2 identical over 10 bases. V lost 5 bases and J lost 0; bases outside the gene matches: 9. The CDR3 contains 18 residues. Germline values: CDR1 LNHDA, CDR2 SQIVND (reference sequence).

In nucleotides, the CDR3 is TGTGCCAGCAGCCCCGGGGACGCCACCAGCGGCTACACCTTC. Its protein is CASSPGDATSGYTF. The V gene is TRBV7-2, the J gene TRBJ1-2, with a tentative D call TRBD1 (5 bases). Germline CDR1 is SGHTA and CDR2 is FQGNSA. The CDR3 totals 14 residues. The V end lost 5 bases, the J end lost 8 bases, and 18 bases lay between the germline ends.

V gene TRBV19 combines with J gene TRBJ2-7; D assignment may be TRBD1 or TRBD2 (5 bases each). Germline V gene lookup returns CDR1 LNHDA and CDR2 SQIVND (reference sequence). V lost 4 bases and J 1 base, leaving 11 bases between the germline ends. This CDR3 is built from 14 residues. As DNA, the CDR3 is TGTGCCAGTAGTAGTCAGGGACGATCCTACGAGCAGTACTTC. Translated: CASSSQGRSYEQYF.

CDR3 protein: CASNPPLAGVNYNEQFF. The CDR3 nucleotides read TGTGCCAGCAACCCTCCACTAGCGGGAGTTAACTACAATGAGCAGTTCTTC. This sequence joins TRBV5-3 and TRBJ2-1; 11 nucleotides align to TRBD2. TRBV5-3 is marked as an open reading frame, function uncertain. V lost 8 bases and J lost 3; bases outside the gene matches: 13. There are 17 residues in the CDR3.

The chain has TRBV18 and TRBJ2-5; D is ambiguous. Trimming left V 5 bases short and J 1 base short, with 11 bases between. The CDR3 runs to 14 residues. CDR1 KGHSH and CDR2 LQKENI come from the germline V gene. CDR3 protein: CASSGVSTQETQYF. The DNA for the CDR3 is TGTGCCAGCTCAGGGGTTTCAACCCAAGAGACCCAGTACTTC.

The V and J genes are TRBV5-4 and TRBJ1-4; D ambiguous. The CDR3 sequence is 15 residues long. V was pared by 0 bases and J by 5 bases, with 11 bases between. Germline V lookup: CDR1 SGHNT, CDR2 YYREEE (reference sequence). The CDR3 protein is CASSLAGGGNEKLFF. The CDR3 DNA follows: TGTGCCAGCAGCTTGGCGGGAGGAGGGAATGAAAAACTGTTTTTT.

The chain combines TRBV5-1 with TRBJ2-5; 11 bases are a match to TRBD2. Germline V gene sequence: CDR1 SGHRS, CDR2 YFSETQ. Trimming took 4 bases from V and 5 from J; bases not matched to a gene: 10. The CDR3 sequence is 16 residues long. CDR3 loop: CASSATGTSGGETQYF. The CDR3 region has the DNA TGCGCCAGCAGCGCGACCGGGACTAGCGGAGGGGAGACCCAGTACTTC.

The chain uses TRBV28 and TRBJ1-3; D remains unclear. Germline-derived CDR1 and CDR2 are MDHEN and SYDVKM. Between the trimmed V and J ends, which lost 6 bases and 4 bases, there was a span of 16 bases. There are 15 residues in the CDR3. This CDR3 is CASSPGGAGGNTIYF. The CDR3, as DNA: TGTGCCAGCAGCCCCGGTGGAGCGGGGGGAAACACCATATATTTT. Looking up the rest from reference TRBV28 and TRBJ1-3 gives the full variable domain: DVKVTQSSRYLVKRTGEKVFLECVQDMDHENMFWYRQDPGLGLRLIYFSYDVKMKEKGDIPEGYSVSREKKERFSLILESASTNQTSMYLCASSPGGAGGNTIYFGEGSWLTVV.